This T cell receptor (beta chain) comes out of a study of blood T cell repertoires in COVID-19. As handled by the study authors: Reference gene primer amplification gave nucleated cell count estimates. Data came from immunoSEQ multiplex PCR; TCRdb stores just in-frame clones and leaves some out. That table is the source of V, J and clone size, and D and trimming were worked out from the DNA. The profile shows some 300,000 clones, over 80% of them singletons. The TCR was taken from a woman between 50 and 59 years old with COVID-19, enrolled during active disease. Sequencing was done on a sample of peripheral blood.

CDR3 protein: CASSLGLAGNTGELFF. For the CDR3, the DNA is TGTGCCAGCAGCCTCGGACTAGCGGGAAACACCGGGGAGCTGTTTTTT. The chain joins TRBV11-3 to TRBJ2-2; 12 nucleotides align to TRBD2. Looked up from germline, CDR1 is SGHNT and CDR2 is YENEEA. The CDR3 covers 16 residues. V lost 5 bases and J lost 2; bases outside the gene matches: 3.